One sample yielded the 12 T cell receptor beta chains listed below, sequenced in a study of T cells after yellow fever vaccination. One entry per CDR3 protein results from TCRdb running MiXCR on the 5' RACE reads. The sample shows about 130,000 distinct CDR3 sequences, 5% to 7.5% of them seen only once. The sequenced sample was CD4+ T cells sorted from PBMCs, obtained 10 days after the yellow fever booster vaccination. The receptors derive from a man aged 30 to 45 who received the YFV17D yellow fever vaccine.

This clonotype was seen ten or more times. The chain recombines TRBV7-6 with TRBJ2-3; TRBD2 matches at 8 bases. Looked up from germline, CDR1 is SGHVS and CDR2 is FNYEAQ. V lost 7 bases and J lost 0; bases outside the gene matches: 6. This CDR3 is built from 15 residues. For the CDR3, the DNA is TGTGCCAGCACGTCGGGGGGGACTAGCACAGATACGCAGTATTTT. Translating it yields CASTSGGTSTDTQYF.

This clonotype was picked up a small number of times. CDR3 bases: TGCGCCAGCAGCGAAGGGACTAGCGGGAGTGGGACCCAGTACTTC. Its translation: CASSEGTSGSGTQYF. The rearrangement joins TRBV4-3 to TRBJ2-5; 14 bases are a match to TRBD2. Germline CDR1 reads LGHNA; CDR2 reads YSLEER. The CDR3 runs 15 residues. The trim removed 5 bases at V and 7 bases at J, leaving 6 bases unmatched.

This clonotype was counted many times. The J gene is TRBJ2-3, the V gene TRBV18, with D uncertain. Trimming cost V 4 bases and J 4 bases, with 15 bases left between them. The CDR3 length is 15 residues. CDR1 and CDR2 (germline): KGHSH, LQKENI. The CDR3 protein is CASSRLRASSDTQYF. The CDR3 DNA sequence: TGTGCCAGCTCACGGCTAAGGGCTTCTTCAGATACGCAGTATTTT.

This clonotype was seen many times. This rearrangement joins TRBV12-3 or TRBV12-4 to TRBJ2-7; D uncertain. V shed 5 bases and J shed 2 bases, with 7 bases lying between them. The CDR3 has 12 amino acids. CDR3 nucleotides: TGTGCCAGCAGTCCCCTTCCCTACGAGCAGTACTTC. This encodes CASSPLPYEQYF.

Ten or more counts support this clonotype. The chain uses TRBV7-2 and TRBJ2-7; D unresolved. V dropped 1 base and J dropped 3 bases, with 7 bases sitting between them. Germline V lookup: CDR1 SGHTA, CDR2 FQGNSA. The CDR3 runs 13 residues. CDR3 amino acids: CASSLEQYYEQYF. CDR3 bases: TGTGCCAGCAGCTTAGAACAGTACTACGAGCAGTACTTC.

There are a few counts of this clonotype. V is TRBV27 and J is TRBJ2-1; no definite D call. The V and J ends lost 3 bases and 7 bases respectively, with 10 bases between them. Germline-derived CDR1 and CDR2 are MNHEY and SMNVEV (reference sequence). The CDR3 consists of 13 residues. CDR3 bases: TGTGCCAGCAGTTTTTCCCGCCAAAATGAGCAGTTCTTC. The encoded protein is CASSFSRQNEQFF.

This clonotype was detected ten times or more. V and J are TRBV29-1 and TRBJ2-5; TRBD2 matches 7 bases. Germline V CDR1 and CDR2: SQVTM, ANQGSEA. This CDR3 comprises 13 residues. The ends lost 7 bases at V and 5 bases at J; junction bases unmatched: 10. CDR3 loop: CSARREVWETQYF. CDR3 sequence (DNA): TGCAGCGCGCGACGGGAGGTGTGGGAGACCCAGTACTTC.

Ten or more counts support this clonotype. The CDR3 nucleotides are TGTGCCAGCAGCCCTTCGGAAGGACAGGGGTATGGCTACACCTTC. It yields the protein CASSPSEGQGYGYTF. The chain uses TRBV12-3 or TRBV12-4 and TRBJ1-2; 9 bases fit TRBD1. The CDR3 runs 15 residues. V shed 6 bases, J shed 5 bases, and the junction held 10 bases outside the gene matches.

This clonotype was picked up many times. The chain recombines TRBV3-1 with TRBJ2-5, with 7 positions matching TRBD2. With 1 base clipped from V and 5 bases from J, the junction kept 10 bases outside the gene matches. The germline V gene has CDR1 LGHDT and CDR2 YNNKEL (reference sequence). The CDR3 spans 16 residues. CDR3: CASSQVLRRGGETQYF. The CDR3, as DNA: TGTGCCAGCAGCCAAGTTCTTCGACGGGGAGGGGAGACCCAGTACTTC.

This clonotype was seen many times. V is TRBV12-3 or TRBV12-4 and J is TRBJ1-1; 7 nucleotides line up with TRBD1. The CDR3 sequence is 12 residues long. The J segment lost 3 bases and the V segment lost 7 bases, leaving 2 bases of the junction unmatched. The chain's CDR3 is CASNQGDTEAFF. The CDR3 DNA follows: TGTGCCAGCAATCAGGGGGACACTGAAGCTTTCTTT.

This clonotype came up many times. This chain joins TRBV20-1 and TRBJ2-5, with 7 bases matching TRBD2. Germline values: CDR1 DFQATT, CDR2 SNEGSKA (reference sequence). V dropped 4 bases and J dropped 5; count of bases not matched to a gene: 13. The CDR3 is made up of 15 amino acids. In DNA form, the CDR3 reads TGCAGTGCTACCCCCCCGGCTAGCGGAAGGGAGACCCAGTACTTC. This gives the protein CSATPPASGRETQYF.

This clonotype has at least ten counts. The chain recombines TRBV12-5 with TRBJ2-1; TRBD2 might be the D (6 bases). V lost 0 bases and J 7 bases, leaving 22 bases between the germline ends. This CDR3 is built from 18 residues. Germline CDR1 reads LGHNT; CDR2 reads FRNRAP. The DNA for the CDR3 is TGTGCTAGTGGTTTGGTACTTAAGGAGGGGAACTACGTGAATGAGCAGTTCTTC. Amino acids: CASGLVLKEGNYVNEQFF.